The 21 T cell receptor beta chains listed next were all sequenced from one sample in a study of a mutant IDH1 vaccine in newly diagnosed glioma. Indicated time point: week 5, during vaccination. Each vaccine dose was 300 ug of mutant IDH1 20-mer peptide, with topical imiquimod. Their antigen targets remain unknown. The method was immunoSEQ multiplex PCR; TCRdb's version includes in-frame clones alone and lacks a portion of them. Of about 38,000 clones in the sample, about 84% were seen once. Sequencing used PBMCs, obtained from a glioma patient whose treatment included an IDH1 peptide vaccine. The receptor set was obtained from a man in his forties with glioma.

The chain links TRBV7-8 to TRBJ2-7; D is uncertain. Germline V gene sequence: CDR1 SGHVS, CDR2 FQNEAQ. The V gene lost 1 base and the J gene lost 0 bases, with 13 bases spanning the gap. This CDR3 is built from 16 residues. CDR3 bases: TGTGCCAGCAGCTTAGAGGGTTATAGCTCCTCCTACGAGCAGTACTTC. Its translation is CASSLEGYSSSYEQYF. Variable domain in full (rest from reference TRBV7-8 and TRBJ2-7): GAGVSQSPRYKVAKRGQDVALRCDPISGHVSLFWYQQALGQGPEFLTYFQNEAQLDKSGLPSDRFFAERPEGSVSTLKIQRTQQEDSAVYLCASSLEGYSSSYEQYFGPGTRLTVT.

CDR3: CAWSVGSGVLPQHF. The DNA of the CDR3 is TGTGCCTGGAGTGTAGGTAGTGGCGTCCTCCCCCAGCATTTT. The chain employs TRBV30 and TRBJ1-5, with D hard to call. In germline, CDR1 is GTSNPN, CDR2 SVGIG (reference sequence). CDR3 length: 14 residues. Deletions cut 0 bases from V and 10 bases from J, with 16 bases between.

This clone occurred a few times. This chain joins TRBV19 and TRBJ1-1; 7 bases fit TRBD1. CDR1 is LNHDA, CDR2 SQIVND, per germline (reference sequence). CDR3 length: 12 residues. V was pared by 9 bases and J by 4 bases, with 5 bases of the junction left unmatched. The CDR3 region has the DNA TGTGCCAGCCGGACAGGTTCCACTGAAGCTTTCTTT. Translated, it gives CASRTGSTEAFF.

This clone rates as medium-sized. CDR3 nucleotide sequence: TGTGCCAGCAGCTTACAGGAGAATCAGCCCCAGCATTTT. It translates to CASSLQENQPQHF. The V call is TRBV7-8, the J call TRBJ1-5; no firm D call. Germline V gene lookup returns CDR1 SGHVS and CDR2 FQNEAQ. There are 13 residues in the CDR3. With 2 bases removed from V and 4 bases from J, the gap between germline ends came to 6 bases.

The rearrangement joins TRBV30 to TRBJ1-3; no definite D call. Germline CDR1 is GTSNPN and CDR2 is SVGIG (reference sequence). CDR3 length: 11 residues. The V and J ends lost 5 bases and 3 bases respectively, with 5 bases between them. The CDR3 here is CAWGVGNTIYF. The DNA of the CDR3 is TGTGCCTGGGGAGTTGGAAACACCATATATTTT.

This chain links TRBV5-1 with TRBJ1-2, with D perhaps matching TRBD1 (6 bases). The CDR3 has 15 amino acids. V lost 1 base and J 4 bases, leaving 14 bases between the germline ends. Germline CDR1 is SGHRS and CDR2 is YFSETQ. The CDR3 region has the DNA TGCGCCAGCAGCTTGTCAGGGGCGCAAGGCTATGGCTACACCTTC. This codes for CASSLSGAQGYGYTF.

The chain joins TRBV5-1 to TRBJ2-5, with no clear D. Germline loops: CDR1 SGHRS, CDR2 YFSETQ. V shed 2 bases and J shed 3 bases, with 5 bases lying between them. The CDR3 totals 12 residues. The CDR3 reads CASSFGEETQYF. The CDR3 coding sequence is TGCGCCAGCAGCTTTGGCGAAGAGACCCAGTACTTC.

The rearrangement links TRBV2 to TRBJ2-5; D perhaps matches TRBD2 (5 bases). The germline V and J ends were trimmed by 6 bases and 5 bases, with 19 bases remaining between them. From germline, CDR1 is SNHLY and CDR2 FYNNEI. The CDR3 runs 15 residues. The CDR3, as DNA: TGTGCCAGCAGCGGTGGACTGACCGCAGAGGAGACCCAGTACTTC. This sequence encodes CASSGGLTAEETQYF.

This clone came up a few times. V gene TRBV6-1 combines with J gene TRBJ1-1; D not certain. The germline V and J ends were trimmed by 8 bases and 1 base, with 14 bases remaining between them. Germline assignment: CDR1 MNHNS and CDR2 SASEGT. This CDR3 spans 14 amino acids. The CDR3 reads CASYLRGTNTEAFF. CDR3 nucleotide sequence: TGTGCCAGCTACCTTCGGGGAACGAACACTGAAGCTTTCTTT.

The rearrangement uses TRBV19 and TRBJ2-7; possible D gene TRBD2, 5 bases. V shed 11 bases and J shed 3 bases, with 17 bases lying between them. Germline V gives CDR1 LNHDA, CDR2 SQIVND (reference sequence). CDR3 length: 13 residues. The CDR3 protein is CASSPEGDYEQYF. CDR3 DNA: TGTGCCTCTAGCCCAGAGGGAGACTACGAGCAGTACTTC. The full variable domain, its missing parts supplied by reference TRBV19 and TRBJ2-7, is DGGITQSPKYLFRKEGQNVTLSCEQNLNHDAMYWYRQDPGQGLRLIYYSQIVNDFQKGDIAEGYSVSREKKESFPLTVTSAQKNPTAFYLCASSPEGDYEQYFGPGTRLTVT.

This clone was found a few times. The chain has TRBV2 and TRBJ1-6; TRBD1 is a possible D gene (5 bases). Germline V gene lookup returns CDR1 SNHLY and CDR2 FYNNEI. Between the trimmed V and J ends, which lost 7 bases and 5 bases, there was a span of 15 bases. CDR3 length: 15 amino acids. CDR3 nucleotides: TGTGCCAGCACTTCTCGGGACGGTCATAATTCACCCCTCCACTTT. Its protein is CASTSRDGHNSPLHF.

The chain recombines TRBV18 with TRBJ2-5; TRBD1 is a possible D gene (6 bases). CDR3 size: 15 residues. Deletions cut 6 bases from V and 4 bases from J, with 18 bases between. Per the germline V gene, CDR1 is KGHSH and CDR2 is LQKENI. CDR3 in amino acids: CASSPGVNSRETQYF. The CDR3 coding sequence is TGTGCCAGCTCCCCAGGGGTAAATTCGAGAGAGACCCAGTACTTC.

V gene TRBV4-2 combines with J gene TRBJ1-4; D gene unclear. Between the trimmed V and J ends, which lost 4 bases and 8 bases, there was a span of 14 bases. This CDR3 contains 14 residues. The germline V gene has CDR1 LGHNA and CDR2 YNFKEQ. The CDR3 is CASSLIGREEKLFF. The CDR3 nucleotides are TGTGCCAGCAGCCTAATAGGGCGCGAGGAAAAACTGTTTTTT.

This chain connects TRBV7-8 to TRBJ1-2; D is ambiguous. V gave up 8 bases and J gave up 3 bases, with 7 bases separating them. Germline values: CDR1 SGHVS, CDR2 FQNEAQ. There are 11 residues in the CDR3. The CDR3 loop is CASGLDYGYTF. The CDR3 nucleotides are TGTGCCAGCGGTCTAGACTATGGCTACACCTTC. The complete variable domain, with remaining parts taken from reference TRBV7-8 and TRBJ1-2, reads GAGVSQSPRYKVAKRGQDVALRCDPISGHVSLFWYQQALGQGPEFLTYFQNEAQLDKSGLPSDRFFAERPEGSVSTLKIQRTQQEDSAVYLCASGLDYGYTFGSGTRLTVV.

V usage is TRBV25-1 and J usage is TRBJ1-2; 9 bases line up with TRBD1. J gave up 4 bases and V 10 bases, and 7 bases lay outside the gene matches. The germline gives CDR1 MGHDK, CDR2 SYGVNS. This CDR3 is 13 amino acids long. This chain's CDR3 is CATETDRGYGYTF. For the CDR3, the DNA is TGTGCCACCGAGACGGACAGGGGCTATGGCTACACCTTC.

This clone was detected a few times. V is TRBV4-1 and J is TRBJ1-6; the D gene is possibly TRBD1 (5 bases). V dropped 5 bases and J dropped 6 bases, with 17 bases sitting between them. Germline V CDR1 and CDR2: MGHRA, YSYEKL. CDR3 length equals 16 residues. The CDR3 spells CASSERGQGANSPLHF. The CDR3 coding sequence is TGCGCCAGCAGCGAAAGAGGGCAGGGAGCTAATTCACCCCTCCACTTT.

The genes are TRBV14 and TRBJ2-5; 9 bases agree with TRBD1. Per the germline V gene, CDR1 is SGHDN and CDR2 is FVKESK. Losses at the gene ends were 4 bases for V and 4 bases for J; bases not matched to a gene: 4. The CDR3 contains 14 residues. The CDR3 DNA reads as TGTGCCAGCAGCCCACAGGGGGCGGGAGAGACCCAGTACTTC. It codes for CASSPQGAGETQYF.

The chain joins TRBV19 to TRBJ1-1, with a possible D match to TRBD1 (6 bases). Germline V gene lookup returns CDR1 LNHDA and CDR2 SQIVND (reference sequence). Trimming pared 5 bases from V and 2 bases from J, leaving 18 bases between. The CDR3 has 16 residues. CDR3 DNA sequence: TGTGCCAGTAGTTCATTACAGGGAGCGGGTAACACTGAAGCTTTCTTT. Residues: CASSSLQGAGNTEAFF.

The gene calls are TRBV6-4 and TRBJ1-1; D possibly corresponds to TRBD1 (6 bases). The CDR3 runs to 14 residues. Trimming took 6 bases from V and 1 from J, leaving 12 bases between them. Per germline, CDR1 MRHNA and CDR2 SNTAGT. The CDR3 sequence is CASRDTDRNTEAFF. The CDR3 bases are TGTGCCAGCAGAGACACGGACAGGAACACTGAAGCTTTCTTT.

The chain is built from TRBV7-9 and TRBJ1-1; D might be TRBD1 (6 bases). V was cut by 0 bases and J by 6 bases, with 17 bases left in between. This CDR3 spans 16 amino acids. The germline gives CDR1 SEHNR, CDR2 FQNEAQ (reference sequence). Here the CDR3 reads CASSLAGRGARAEAFF. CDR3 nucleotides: TGTGCCAGCAGCTTAGCTGGACGGGGGGCTAGGGCTGAAGCTTTCTTT.

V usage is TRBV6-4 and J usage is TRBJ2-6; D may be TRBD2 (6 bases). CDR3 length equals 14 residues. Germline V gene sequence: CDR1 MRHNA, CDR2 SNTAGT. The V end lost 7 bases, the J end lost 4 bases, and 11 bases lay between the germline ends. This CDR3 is CASTPAGGANVLTF. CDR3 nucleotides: TGTGCCAGCACCCCCGCGGGAGGGGCCAACGTCCTGACTTTC.